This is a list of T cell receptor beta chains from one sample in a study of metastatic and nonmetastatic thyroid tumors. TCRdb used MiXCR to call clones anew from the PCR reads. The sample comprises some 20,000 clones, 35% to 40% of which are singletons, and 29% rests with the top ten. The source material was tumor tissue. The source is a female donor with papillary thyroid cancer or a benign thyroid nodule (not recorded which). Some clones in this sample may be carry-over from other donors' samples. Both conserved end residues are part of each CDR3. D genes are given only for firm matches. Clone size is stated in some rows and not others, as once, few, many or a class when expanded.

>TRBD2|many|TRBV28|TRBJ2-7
TGTGCCAGCAGTTTGTTCGGGGGGAGGGGCGGATACGAGCAGTACTTC
CASSLFGGRGGYEQYF
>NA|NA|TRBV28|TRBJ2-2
TGTGCCAGCAGAAGATACACCGGGGAGCTGTTTTTT
CASRRYTGELFF
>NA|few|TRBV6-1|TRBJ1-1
TGTGCCAGCAAGCGGGGGGACATGAACACTGAAGCTTTCTTT
CASKRGDMNTEAFF
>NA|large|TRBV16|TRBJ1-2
TGTGCCAGCAGCCAAGGTCAATACCACCGAGGCTACACCTTC
CASSQGQYHRGYTF
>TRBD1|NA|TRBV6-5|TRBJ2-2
TGTGCCAGCAGTTCCCAGGCAGGGGGCGTCGCCGGGGAGCTGTTTTTT
CASSSQAGGVAGELFF
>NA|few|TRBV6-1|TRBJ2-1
TGTGCCAGCAGTGCGGACGGGTTCAATGAGCAGTTCTTC
CASSADGFNEQFF
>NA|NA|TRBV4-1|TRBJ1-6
TGCGCCAGCAGCCAAGGAAACCATTCACCCCTCCACTTT
CASSQGNHSPLHF
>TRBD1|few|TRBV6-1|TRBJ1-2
TGTGCCAGCAGTGACGACAGGGAAAGGGATGGCTACACCTTC
CASSDDRERDGYTF
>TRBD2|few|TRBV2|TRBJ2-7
TGTGCCAGCACGACTAGCGGGGCCCTCTCCTACGAGCAGTACTTC
CASTTSGALSYEQYF
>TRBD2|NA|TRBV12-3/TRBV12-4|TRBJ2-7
TGTGCCAGCAAGGGACTAGCGCGGGAGCAGTACTTC
CASKGLAREQYF
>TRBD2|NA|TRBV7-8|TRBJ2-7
TGTGCCAGCAGCTTAGAATCCGGGACTAGCGGGAGACCCTACGAGCAGTACTTC
CASSLESGTSGRPYEQYF
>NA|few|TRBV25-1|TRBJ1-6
TGTGCCAGCACCCGAGGGGGTTATAATTCACCCCTCCACTTT
CASTRGGYNSPLHF
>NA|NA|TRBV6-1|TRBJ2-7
TGTGCCAGCAGTCCAAGGACCCTGAGCTCCTACGAGCAGTACTTC
CASSPRTLSSYEQYF
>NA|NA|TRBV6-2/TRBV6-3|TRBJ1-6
TGTGCCAGCAGTTACGACTCGCGTAATTCACCCCTCCACTTT
CASSYDSRNSPLHF
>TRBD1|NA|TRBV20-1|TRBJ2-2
TGCAGTGCAAAGGACAGGTGGACTACCGGGGAGCTGTTTTTT
CSAKDRWTTGELFF
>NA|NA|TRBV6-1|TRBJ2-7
TGTGCCAGCAGCGATCTTTCGCTCTACGAGCAGTACTTC
CASSDLSLYEQYF
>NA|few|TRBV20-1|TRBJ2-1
TGCAGTGCCAGACTCGGGCCTGTCTTC
CSARLGPVF
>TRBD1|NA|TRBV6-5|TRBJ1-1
TGTGCCAGCAGTTACCCTACAGGGGAGCAAGCTTTCTTT
CASSYPTGEQAFF
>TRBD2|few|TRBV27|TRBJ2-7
TGTGCCAGCAGCCTCGTCTCTAGCGGGAACGAGCAGTACTTC
CASSLVSSGNEQYF
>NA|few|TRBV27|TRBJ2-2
TGTGCCAGCAAAACACATGACGTCTCGAACACCGGGGAGCTGTTTTTT
CASKTHDVSNTGELFF
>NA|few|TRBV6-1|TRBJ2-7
TGTGCCAGCAGTGAAGAGGTGGGACCGGGCCCCAATTACGAGCAGTACTTC
CASSEEVGPGPNYEQYF
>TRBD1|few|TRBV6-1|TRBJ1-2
TGTGCCAGCAGAGCAAATAATAGGGGACAGCCCTATGGCTACACCTTC
CASRANNRGQPYGYTF
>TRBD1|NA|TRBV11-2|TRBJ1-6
TGTGCCAGCAGCTCAAGATTACAGGGGGCGCCTTTTAATTCACCCCTCCACTTT
CASSSRLQGAPFNSPLHF
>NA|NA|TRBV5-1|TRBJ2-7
TGCGCCAGCAGCCCCTCGGGACGCCTAAGCTCCTACGAGCAGTACTTC
CASSPSGRLSSYEQYF
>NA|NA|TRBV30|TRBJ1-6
TGTGCCTGGAGTGTAAGGGCGGAGAAGATCTATGGTTCACCCCTCCACTTT
CAWSVRAEKIYGSPLHF
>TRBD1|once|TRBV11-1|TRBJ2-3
TGTGCCAGCAGCTTAAGACGACAGGGCGCAGATACGCAGTATTTT
CASSLRRQGADTQYF
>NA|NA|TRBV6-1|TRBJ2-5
TGTGCCAGCGGGGGGGGCGTTGGAATAGAGACCCAGTACTTC
CASGGGVGIETQYF
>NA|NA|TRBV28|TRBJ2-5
TGTGCCAGCAGTTCCCAAATCCAAGAGACCCAGTACTTC
CASSSQIQETQYF
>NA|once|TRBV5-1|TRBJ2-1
TGCGCCAGCAGCTTGGAAGGCAGGGCAAGCTCCTACAATGAGCAGTTCTTC
CASSLEGRASSYNEQFF
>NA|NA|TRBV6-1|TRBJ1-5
TGTGCCAGCAGATTTAACAGTGGCAATCAGCCCCAGCATTTT
CASRFNSGNQPQHF
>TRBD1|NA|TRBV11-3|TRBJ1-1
TGTGCCAGCAGCCAGGGGGTCAGCCGGGCTGAAGCTTTCTTT
CASSQGVSRAEAFF
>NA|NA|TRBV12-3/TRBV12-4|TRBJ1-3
TGTGCCAGCTGGGAAAGGAACACCATATATTTT
CASWERNTIYF
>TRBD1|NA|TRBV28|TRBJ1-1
TGTGCCAGTTGGAGAACAGGGGTGTCTGAAGCTTTCTTT
CASWRTGVSEAFF
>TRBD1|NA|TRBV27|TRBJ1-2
TGTGCCAGCAGTTTCAGTGGAGACAGGGACAATGGCTACACCTTC
CASSFSGDRDNGYTF
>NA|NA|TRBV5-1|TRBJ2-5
TGCGCCAGCAGCTTGGTTGGTCGATTCCAAGAGACCCAGTACTTC
CASSLVGRFQETQYF
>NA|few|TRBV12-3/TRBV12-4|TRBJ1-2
TGTGCCAGCAGTTTAGGCCTAGATGGCTACACCTTC
CASSLGLDGYTF
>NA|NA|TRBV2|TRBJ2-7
TGTGCCAGCAGTGGGACCTCCTACGAGCAGTACTTC
CASSGTSYEQYF
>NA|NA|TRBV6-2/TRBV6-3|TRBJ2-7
TGTGCCAGCAGCCGAAATTCCGGGACGGCCAGCTCCTACGAGCAGTACTTC
CASSRNSGTASSYEQYF
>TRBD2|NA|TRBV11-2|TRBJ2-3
TGTGCCAGCAGCGTAGGGACTACCTCCACCACAGATACGCAGTATTTT
CASSVGTTSTTDTQYF
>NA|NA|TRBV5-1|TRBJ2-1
TGCGCCAGCAGCTTGGTCGGGGGAGTCTATGAGCAGTTCTTC
CASSLVGGVYEQFF
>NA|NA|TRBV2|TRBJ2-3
TGTGCCAGCAGTGACGAACTAGCCGGAGATACGCAGTATTTT
CASSDELAGDTQYF
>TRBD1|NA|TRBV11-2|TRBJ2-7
TGTGCCAGCAGCTTAAACCCAGGGGGTCGAGACGAGCAGTACTTC
CASSLNPGGRDEQYF